These 14 T cell receptor beta chains originate from one sample sequenced in a study of post-analysis software for immune sequencing data. Study results and limitations: In patients, TRBV5-6, TRBV5-1 and TRBV20-1 belonged to about five TRBV segments found more frequently than in controls.

TCR beta cDNA libraries had unique molecular identifiers. TCRdb re-called the PCR reads through MiXCR, storing one row per CDR3 protein. Of 500,000 to 600,000 distinct CDR3 sequences in the sample, 44% were seen once. These TCRs' antigens remain unknown. Sequenced material: blood. These receptors came from a girl between 10 and 17 years old with multiple sclerosis.

The chain carries TRBV6-4 and TRBJ2-1; the D call may be TRBD1 or TRBD2 (7 bases each). Germline V CDR1 and CDR2: MRHNA, SNTAGT. The germline V and J ends were trimmed by 2 bases and 7 bases, with 15 bases remaining between them. The CDR3 runs to 15 residues. The CDR3 spells CASSDTGRGRNEQFF. DNA for the CDR3: TGTGCCAGCAGTGACACGGGGAGGGGGCGTAATGAGCAGTTCTTC.

This clonotype was counted between two and nine times. The CDR3 region is CATSDTLGNEQFF. DNA for the CDR3: TGTGCCACCAGTGATACCTTAGGGAATGAGCAGTTCTTC. This chain joins TRBV24-1 and TRBJ2-1, with D unclear. The V gene's germline CDR1 is KGHDR and CDR2 SFDVKD. The CDR3 is 13 amino acids. The V end was cut by 3 bases, the J end by 7 bases, with 9 bases between.

This clonotype was picked up a small number of times. The chain has TRBV4-2 and TRBJ2-3, with 9 bases that match TRBD1. Trimming took 4 bases from V and 7 from J; bases not matched to a gene: 12. Germline CDR1 is LGHNA and CDR2 is YNFKEQ. The length of the CDR3 is 16 residues. The DNA for the CDR3 is TGTGCCAGCAGCCTTACGTCGGGACAGGGTGTTAATACGCAGTATTTT. This codes for CASSLTSGQGVNTQYF.

This clonotype was counted only a few times. The chain couples TRBV7-9 to TRBJ2-7, with D perhaps assigned TRBD1 or TRBD2 (5 bases each). The J call is in doubt because the DNA end fits TRBJ2-5 better. The CDR3 is 14 residues long. Germline CDR1 and CDR2: SEHNR and FQNEAQ (reference sequence). The CDR3 protein is CAFQGAGQRETQYF. The CDR3, as DNA: TGTGCCTTCCAAGGGGCAGGGCAGCGGGAGACCCAGTACTTC.

The genes are TRBV5-1 and TRBJ1-1; D not resolved. This CDR3 has 14 residues. V lost 4 bases and J lost 1, with 11 bases in between. Germline CDR1 is SGHRS and CDR2 is YFSETQ. The CDR3 region is CASSHWSENTEAFF. The CDR3 coding sequence is TGCGCCAGCAGCCATTGGTCGGAGAACACTGAAGCTTTCTTT.

The CDR3 region is CASSLKGGGTEAFF. In DNA, the CDR3 is TGTGCCAGCAGCTTAAAGGGAGGGGGGACTGAAGCTTTCTTT. The chain couples TRBV7-2 to TRBJ1-1; weak D call: TRBD1 (6 bases). The CDR3 is 14 amino acids. Trimming removed 2 bases from V and 5 bases from J, with 12 bases in between. CDR1 is SGHTA and CDR2 is FQGNSA in the germline V gene.

A few counts support this clonotype. The chain uses TRBV24-1 and TRBJ2-1; TRBD1 agrees at 7 bases. This CDR3 has 13 amino acids. CDR1 and CDR2 (germline): KGHDR, SFDVKD. The junction had 8 bases not matched to a gene; V was cut back by 3 bases and J by 13 bases. CDR3 protein: CATSDTRGRPQFF. The CDR3 DNA sequence: TGTGCCACCAGTGATACGAGGGGGCGTCCACAGTTCTTC.

The rearrangement joins TRBV4-1 to TRBJ2-1; D is possibly TRBD1 or TRBD2 (5 bases each). This CDR3 comprises 14 residues. V was clipped by 2 bases and J by 6 bases, with 11 bases between them. Per germline, CDR1 MGHRA and CDR2 YSYEKL. CDR3 sequence reads: CASSQLGRRNEQFF. The CDR3, as DNA: TGCGCCAGCAGCCAACTGGGACGGCGCAATGAGCAGTTCTTC.

The genes are TRBV4-1 and TRBJ2-6; perhaps TRBD2 as D (6 bases). Trimming stripped 2 bases from V and 2 bases from J, with 7 bases between. From germline, CDR1 is MGHRA and CDR2 YSYEKL. CDR3 size: 15 residues. CDR3 coding DNA: TGCGCCAGCAGCCAACCGGGGGCTGGGGCCAACGTCCTGACTTTC. Translated: CASSQPGAGANVLTF.

V gene TRBV20-1 combines with J gene TRBJ2-7; 7 bases fit TRBD1. CDR3 size: 14 residues. V shed 1 base, J shed 3 bases, and the junction held 6 bases outside the gene matches. Per germline, CDR1 DFQATT and CDR2 SNEGSKA (reference sequence). In DNA, the CDR3 is TGCAGTGCTAGAGTGGGGACAGCCGGCTACGAGCAGTACTTC. Its translation: CSARVGTAGYEQYF.

The CDR3 DNA is TGTGCCAGCAGTTACTTCGGAAGGACTAGCGGGAGGGCCTGGGACGAGCAGTACTTC. This sequence encodes CASSYFGRTSGRAWDEQYF. The V gene is TRBV6-5, the J gene TRBJ2-7; 15 bases agree with TRBD2. Looked up from germline, CDR1 is MNHEY and CDR2 is SVGAGI. The CDR3 sequence is 19 residues long. Losses at the gene ends were 1 base for V and 5 bases for J; bases not matched to a gene: 12.

V is TRBV20-1 and J is TRBJ2-5; D is ambiguous. Looked up from germline, CDR1 is DFQATT and CDR2 is SNEGSKA (reference sequence). The CDR3 runs to 11 residues. V shed 6 bases and J shed 5 bases, with 10 bases lying between them. The CDR3 spells CSARWGETQYF. The CDR3 region has the DNA TGCAGTGCCCGATGGGGTGAGACCCAGTACTTC.

V usage is TRBV15 and J usage is TRBJ2-7, with TRBD1 matching 10 bases. CDR1 is LNHNV, CDR2 YYDKDF, per germline (reference sequence). There are 13 residues in the CDR3. The junction had 5 bases not matched to a gene; V was cut back by 8 bases and J by 4 bases. In nucleotides, the CDR3 is TGTGCCACCGGGACAGGGGCGGGATACGAGCAGTACTTC. This gives the protein CATGTGAGYEQYF.

In this sample, this clonotype turned up a few times. This chain uses TRBV27 with TRBJ1-2, with 9 bases that match TRBD1. Germline trimming cut 8 bases from V and 5 bases from J; bases unmatched to any gene: 9. There are 14 residues in the CDR3. Germline loops: CDR1 MNHEY, CDR2 SMNVEV (reference sequence). CDR3 DNA sequence: TGTGCCAGCGCGGGACAGGGAAATGAGTATGGCTACACCTTC. Residues: CASAGQGNEYGYTF.